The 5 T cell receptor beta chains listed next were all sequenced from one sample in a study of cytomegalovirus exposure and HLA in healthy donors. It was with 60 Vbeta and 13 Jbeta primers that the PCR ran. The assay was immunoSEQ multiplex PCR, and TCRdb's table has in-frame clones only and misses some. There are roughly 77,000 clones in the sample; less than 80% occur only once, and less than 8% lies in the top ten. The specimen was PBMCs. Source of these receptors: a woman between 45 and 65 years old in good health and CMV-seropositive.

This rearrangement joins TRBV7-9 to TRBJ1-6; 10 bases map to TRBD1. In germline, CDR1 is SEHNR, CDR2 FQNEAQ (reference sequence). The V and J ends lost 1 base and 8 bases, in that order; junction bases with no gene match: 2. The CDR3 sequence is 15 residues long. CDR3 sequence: CASSLGGTGDSPLHF. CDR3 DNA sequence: TGTGCCAGCAGCTTAGGGGGGACAGGGGATTCACCCCTCCACTTT.

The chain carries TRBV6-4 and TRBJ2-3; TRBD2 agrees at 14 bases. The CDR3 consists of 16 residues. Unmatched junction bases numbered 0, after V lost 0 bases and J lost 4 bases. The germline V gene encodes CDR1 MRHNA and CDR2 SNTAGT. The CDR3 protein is CASSDSTSGGADTQYF. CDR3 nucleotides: TGTGCCAGCAGTGACTCGACTAGCGGGGGGGCAGATACGCAGTATTTT.

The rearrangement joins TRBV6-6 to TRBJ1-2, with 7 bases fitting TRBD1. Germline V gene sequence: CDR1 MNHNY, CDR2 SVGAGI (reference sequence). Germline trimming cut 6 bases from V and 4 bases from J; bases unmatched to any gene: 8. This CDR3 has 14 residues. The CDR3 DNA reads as TGTGCCAGCAGGCCACAGGGACAGCTCTATGGCTACACCTTC. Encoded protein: CASRPQGQLYGYTF.

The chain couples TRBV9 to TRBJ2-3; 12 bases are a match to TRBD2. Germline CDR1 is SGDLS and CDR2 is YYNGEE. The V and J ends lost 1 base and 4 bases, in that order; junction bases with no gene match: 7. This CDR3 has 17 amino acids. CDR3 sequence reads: CASSVLAGGLISDTQYF. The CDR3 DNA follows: TGTGCCAGCAGCGTACTAGCGGGGGGGCTCATTTCAGATACGCAGTATTTT.

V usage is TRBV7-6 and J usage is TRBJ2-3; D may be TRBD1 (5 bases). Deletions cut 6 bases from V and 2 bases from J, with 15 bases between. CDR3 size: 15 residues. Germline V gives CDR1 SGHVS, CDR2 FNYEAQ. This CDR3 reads CASSPRQSATDTQYF. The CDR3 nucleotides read TGTGCCAGCAGTCCCCGACAGTCGGCCACAGATACGCAGTATTTT.